The text below deals with one T cell receptor (beta chain). The table came from immunoSEQ multiplex PCR; TCRdb's copy has only in-frame clones and leaves some out. The top ten hold about 0.0094% of the sample, which has about 660,000 clones, about 87% seen once. This record belongs to a study of shared T cell receptors in the human thymus. CDR1 is GTSNPN, CDR2 SVGIG, per germline (reference sequence). Trimming shortened V by 0 bases and J by 2 bases, and 20 bases separated the two germline ends. CDR3 size: 19 residues. The data also belong to a second study, concerning human thymus T cells. From that study: Thymic tissue was derived from resections collected during corrective heart surgery.

The clonotype was recovered from a boy in the first two years of life with a congenital heart defect. Sequencing was performed on thymocytes. The chain uses TRBV30 and TRBJ2-6; D may be TRBD1 (5 bases). As DNA, the CDR3 is TGTGCCTGGAGTGTAGGGGTCAGTGGCGGCCGCCCTGGGGCCAACGTCCTGACTTTC. It is translated as CAWSVGVSGGRPGANVLTF.